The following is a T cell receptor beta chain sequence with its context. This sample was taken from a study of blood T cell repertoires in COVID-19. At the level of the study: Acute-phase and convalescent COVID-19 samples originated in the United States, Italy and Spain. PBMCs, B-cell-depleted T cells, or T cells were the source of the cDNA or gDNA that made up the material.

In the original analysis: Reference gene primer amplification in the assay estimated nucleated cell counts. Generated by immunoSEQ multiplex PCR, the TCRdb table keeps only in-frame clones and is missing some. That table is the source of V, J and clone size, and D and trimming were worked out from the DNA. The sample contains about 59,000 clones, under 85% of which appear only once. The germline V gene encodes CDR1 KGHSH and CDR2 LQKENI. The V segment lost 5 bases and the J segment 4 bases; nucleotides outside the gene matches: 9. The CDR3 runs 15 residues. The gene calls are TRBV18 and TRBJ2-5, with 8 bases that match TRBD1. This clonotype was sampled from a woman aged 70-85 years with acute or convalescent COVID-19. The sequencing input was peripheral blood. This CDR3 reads CASSTNTGGGETQYF. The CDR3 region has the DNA TGTGCCAGCTCAACCAACACAGGGGGAGGAGAGACCCAGTACTTC.